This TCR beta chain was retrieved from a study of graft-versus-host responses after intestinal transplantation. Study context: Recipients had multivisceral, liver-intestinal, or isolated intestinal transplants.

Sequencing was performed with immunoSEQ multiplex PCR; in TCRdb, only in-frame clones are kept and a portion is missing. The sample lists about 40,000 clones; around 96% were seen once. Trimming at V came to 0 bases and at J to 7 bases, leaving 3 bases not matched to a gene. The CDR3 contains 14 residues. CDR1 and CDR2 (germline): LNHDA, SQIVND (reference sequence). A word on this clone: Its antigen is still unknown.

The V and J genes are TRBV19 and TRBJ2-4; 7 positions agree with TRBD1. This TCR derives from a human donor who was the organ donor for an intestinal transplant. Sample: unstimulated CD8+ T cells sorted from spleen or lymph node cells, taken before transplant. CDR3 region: CASSIETGLNIQYF. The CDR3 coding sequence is TGTGCCAGTAGTATAGAGACAGGGTTGAACATTCAGTACTTC.